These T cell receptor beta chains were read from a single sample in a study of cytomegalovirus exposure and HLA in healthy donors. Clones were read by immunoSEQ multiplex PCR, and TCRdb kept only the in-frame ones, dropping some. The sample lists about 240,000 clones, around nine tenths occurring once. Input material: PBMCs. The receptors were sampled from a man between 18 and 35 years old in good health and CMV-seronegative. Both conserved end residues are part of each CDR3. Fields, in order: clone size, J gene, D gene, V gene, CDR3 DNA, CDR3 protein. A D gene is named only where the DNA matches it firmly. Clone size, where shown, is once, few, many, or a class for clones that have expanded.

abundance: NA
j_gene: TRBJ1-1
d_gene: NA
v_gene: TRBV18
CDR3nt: TGTGCCAGCTCAGGGGGGATGAACACTGAAGCTTTCTTT
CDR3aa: CASSGGMNTEAFF

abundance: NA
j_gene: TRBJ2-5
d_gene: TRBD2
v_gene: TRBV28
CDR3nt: TGTGCCAGCTCCCGGGAGGCCCAGTACTTC
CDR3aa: CASSREAQYF

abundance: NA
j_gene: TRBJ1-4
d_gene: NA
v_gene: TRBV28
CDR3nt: TGTGCCACTTACGGGAATAATGAAAAACTGTTTTTT
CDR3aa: CATYGNNEKLFF

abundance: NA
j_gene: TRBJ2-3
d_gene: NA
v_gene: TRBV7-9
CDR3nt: TGTGCCAGCAGCCGAACCTACACAGGGTCAGATACGCAGTATTTT
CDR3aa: CASSRTYTGSDTQYF

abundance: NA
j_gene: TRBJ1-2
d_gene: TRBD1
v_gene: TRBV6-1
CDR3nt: TGTGCCAGCAGTGGGACAGGGGGCTATGGCTACACCTTC
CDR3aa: CASSGTGGYGYTF

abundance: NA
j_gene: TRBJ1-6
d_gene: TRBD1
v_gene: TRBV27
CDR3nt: TGTGCCAGCAGCTCAGACAGGGCTAATTCACCCCTCCACTTT
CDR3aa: CASSSDRANSPLHF

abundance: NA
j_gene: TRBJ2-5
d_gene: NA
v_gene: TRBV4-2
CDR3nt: TGTGCCAGCAGCCAAGATCCGACAGTAAAAGAGACCCAGTACTTC
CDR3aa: CASSQDPTVKETQYF

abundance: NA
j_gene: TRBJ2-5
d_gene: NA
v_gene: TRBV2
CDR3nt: TGTGCCAGCAGCTTTCAGGGTGTGGGGGAGACCCAGTACTTC
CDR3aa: CASSFQGVGETQYF

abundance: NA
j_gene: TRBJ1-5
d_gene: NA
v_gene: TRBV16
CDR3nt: TGTGCCAGCAGCCTAGACAATCAGCCCCAGCATTTT
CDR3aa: CASSLDNQPQHF

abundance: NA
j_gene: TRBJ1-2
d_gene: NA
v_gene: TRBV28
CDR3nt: TGTGCCAGCAGTTTAACTACGGGAAACTATGGCTACACCTTC
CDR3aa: CASSLTTGNYGYTF

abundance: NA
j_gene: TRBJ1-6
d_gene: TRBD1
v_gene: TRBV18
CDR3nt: TGTGCCAGCTCACGCGGACAGGGAACTAATTCACCCCTCCACTTT
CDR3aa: CASSRGQGTNSPLHF

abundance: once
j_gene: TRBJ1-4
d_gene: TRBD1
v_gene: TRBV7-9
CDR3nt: TGTGCCAGCAGCCCTCAGGGGGAGGCTAATGAAAAACTGTTTTTT
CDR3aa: CASSPQGEANEKLFF

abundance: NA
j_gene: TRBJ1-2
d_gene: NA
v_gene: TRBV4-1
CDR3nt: TGCGCCAGCAGCCATGCAGGGAGGGGCTACACCTTC
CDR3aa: CASSHAGRGYTF

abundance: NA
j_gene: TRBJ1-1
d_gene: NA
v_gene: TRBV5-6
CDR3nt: TGTGCCAGCAGCTTGGTAGTAGCCACTGAAGCTTTCTTT
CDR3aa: CASSLVVATEAFF

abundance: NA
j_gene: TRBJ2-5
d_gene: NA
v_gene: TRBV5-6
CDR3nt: TGTGCCAGCAGCTTGTACAGCCGATCAGAGACCCAGTACTTC
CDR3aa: CASSLYSRSETQYF

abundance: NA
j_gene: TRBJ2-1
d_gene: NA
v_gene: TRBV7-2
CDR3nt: TGTGCCAGCAGCCTTACGGGGGGCGTGGGCAATGAGCAGTTCTTC
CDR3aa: CASSLTGGVGNEQFF

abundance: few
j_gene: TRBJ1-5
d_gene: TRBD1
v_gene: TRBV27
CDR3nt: TGTGCCAGCAGTCGAAGGGGGCGGGGGGAGCCCCAGCATTTT
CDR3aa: CASSRRGRGEPQHF

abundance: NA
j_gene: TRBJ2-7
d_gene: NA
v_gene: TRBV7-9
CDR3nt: TGTGCCAGCAGCCATACGACGGAGGATCCCTACGAGCAGTACTTC
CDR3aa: CASSHTTEDPYEQYF

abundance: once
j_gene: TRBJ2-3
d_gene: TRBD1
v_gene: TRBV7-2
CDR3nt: TGTGCCAGCAGACGGGGACAGGGGGAGACGCAGTATTTT
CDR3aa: CASRRGQGETQYF

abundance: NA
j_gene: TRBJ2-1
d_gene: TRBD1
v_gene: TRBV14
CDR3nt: TGTGCCAGCAGCCCCGGGACAGGACCTTACAATGAGCAGTTCTTC
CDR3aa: CASSPGTGPYNEQFF

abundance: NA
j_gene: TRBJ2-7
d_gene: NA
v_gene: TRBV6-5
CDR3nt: TGTGCCAGCAGTTACAGAGAGACCTACGAGCAGTACTTC
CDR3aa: CASSYRETYEQYF

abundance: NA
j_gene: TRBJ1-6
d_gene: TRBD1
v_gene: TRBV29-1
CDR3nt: TGCAGCGTTGATACCGGGACAGGGGGGACCCTCCACTTT
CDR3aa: CSVDTGTGGTLHF

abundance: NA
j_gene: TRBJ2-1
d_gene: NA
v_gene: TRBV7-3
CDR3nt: TGTGCCAGCAGCTTAACGCAGGGGACGGGCGAGCAGTTCTTC
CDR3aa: CASSLTQGTGEQFF

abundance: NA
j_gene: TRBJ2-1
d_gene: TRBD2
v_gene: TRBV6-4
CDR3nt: TGTGCCAGCCGATCCCCCGTGGCTAGCGGCAATGAGCAGTTCTTC
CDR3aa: CASRSPVASGNEQFF

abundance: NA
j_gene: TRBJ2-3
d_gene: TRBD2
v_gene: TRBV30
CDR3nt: TGTGCCTGGAGTGTACGGGGGGGTGTAGATACGCAGTATTTT
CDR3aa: CAWSVRGGVDTQYF

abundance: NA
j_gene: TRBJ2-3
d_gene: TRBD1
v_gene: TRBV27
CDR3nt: TGTGCCACTCGCCGACAGGGCGGAACAGATACGCAGTATTTT
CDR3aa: CATRRQGGTDTQYF

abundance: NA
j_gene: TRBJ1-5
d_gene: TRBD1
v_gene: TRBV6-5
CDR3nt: TGTGCCAGCAGGATAGGACAGGGGAGTCAGCCCCAGCATTTT
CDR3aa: CASRIGQGSQPQHF

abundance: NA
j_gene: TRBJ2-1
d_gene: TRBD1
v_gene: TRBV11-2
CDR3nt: TGTGCCAGCAGCTTCACCGGGACAGGGCTCAATGAGCAGTTCTTC
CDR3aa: CASSFTGTGLNEQFF

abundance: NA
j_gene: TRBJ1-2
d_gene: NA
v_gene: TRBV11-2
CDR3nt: TGTGCCAGCAGCTTATCAGATGCTGGAGGGTATGGCTACACCTTC
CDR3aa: CASSLSDAGGYGYTF

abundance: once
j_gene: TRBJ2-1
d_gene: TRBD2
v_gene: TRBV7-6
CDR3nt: TGTGCCAGCAGCTTAGACCCAACTAGCGGGAGGCCGGGCAATGAGCAGTTCTTC
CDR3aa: CASSLDPTSGRPGNEQFF

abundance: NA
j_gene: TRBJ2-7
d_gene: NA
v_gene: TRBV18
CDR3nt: TGTGCCAGCTCACCAGGCGGGAACTACGAGCAGTACTTC
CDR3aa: CASSPGGNYEQYF

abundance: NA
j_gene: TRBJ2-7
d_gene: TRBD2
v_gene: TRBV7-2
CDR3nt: TGTGCCAGCAGCCCCGTTAGCGGGGGGGCGGGGGAGCAGTACTTC
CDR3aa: CASSPVSGGAGEQYF

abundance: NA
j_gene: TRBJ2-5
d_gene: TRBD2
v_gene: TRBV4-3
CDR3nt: TGCGCCAGCAGCCAAGTAGGAGCGGGGGCTCCTGTTTATGGGACCCAGTACTTC
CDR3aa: CASSQVGAGAPVYGTQYF

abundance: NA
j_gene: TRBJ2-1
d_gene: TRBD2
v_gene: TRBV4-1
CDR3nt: TGCGCCAGCAGCCGCCAAATCGAAAGCCTTGGCCGGGGGGGATGGGAGCAGTTCTTC
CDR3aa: CASSRQIESLGRGGWEQFF

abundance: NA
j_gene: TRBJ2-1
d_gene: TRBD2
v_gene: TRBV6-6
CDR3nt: TGTGCCAGCAGTCAACCTGAGCGGGGGCGGTTCTTC
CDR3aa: CASSQPERGRFF

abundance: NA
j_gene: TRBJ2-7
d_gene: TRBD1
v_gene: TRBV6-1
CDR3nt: TGTGCCAGCCAGAATTCCGGGACAGGGGTTTCCGAGCAGTACTTC
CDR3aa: CASQNSGTGVSEQYF

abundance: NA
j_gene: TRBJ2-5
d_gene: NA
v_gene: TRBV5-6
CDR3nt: TGTGCCAGCAGCTTGGAGAGCGGCTCAATCCAAGAGACCCAGTACTTC
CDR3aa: CASSLESGSIQETQYF

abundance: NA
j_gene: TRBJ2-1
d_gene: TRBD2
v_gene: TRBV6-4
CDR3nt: TGTGCCAGCAGTGATGGGGTAGCGGGGTTCAATGAGCAGTTCTTC
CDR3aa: CASSDGVAGFNEQFF

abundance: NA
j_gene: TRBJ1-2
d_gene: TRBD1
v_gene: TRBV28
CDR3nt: TGTGCCAGCACGGGACAGGGAATCTATGGCTACACCTTC
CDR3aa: CASTGQGIYGYTF

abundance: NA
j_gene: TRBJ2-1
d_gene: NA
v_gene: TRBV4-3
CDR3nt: TGCGCCAGCAGCCAAGAAGCCACGGAGCAGTTCTTC
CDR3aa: CASSQEATEQFF

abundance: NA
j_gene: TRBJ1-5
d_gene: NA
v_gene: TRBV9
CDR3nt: TGTGCCAGCAGCACCCAGGCAGGGGAGAGTCAGCCCCAGCATTTT
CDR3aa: CASSTQAGESQPQHF

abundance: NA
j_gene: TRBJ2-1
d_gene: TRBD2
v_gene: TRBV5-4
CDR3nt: TGTGCCAGCAGCTCGCCGGGACTAGCTGGCGAGCAGTTCTTC
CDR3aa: CASSSPGLAGEQFF

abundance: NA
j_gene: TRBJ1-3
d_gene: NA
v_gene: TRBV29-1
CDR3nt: TGCAGCGTTGCCGCCGATCCTAGCTCTGGAAACACCATATATTTT
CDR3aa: CSVAADPSSGNTIYF